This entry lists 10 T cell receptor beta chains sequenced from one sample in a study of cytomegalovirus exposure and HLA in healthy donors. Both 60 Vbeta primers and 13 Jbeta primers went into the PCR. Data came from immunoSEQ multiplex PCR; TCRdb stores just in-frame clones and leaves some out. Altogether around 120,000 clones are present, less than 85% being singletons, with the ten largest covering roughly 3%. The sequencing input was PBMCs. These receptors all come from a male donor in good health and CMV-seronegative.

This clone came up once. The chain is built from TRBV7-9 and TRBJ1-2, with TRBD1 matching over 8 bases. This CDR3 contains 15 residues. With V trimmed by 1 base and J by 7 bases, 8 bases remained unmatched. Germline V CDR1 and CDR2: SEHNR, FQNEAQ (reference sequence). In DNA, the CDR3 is TGTGCCAGCAGCTTAGTACAGGGGGGTTTCGGTGGCTACACCTTC. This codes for CASSLVQGGFGGYTF.

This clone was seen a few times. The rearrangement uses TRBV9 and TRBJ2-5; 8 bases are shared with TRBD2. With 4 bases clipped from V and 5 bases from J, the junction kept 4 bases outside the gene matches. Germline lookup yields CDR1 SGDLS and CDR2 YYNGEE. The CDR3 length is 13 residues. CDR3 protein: CASSIGGAETQYF. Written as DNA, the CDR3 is TGTGCCAGCAGCATCGGGGGGGCCGAGACCCAGTACTTC.

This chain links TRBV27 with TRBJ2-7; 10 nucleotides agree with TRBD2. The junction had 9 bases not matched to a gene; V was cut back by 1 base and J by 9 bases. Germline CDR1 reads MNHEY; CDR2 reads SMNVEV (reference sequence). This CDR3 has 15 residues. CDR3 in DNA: TGTGCCAGCAGTTTATGGGGTAGCGGGGGGCCTCGGCAGTACTTC. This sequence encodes CASSLWGSGGPRQYF.

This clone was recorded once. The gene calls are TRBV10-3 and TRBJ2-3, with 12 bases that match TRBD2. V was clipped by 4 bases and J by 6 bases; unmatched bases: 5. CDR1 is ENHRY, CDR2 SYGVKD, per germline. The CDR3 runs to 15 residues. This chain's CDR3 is CAISATSGSGDTQYF. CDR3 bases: TGTGCCATCAGTGCGACTAGCGGGAGTGGTGATACGCAGTATTTT.

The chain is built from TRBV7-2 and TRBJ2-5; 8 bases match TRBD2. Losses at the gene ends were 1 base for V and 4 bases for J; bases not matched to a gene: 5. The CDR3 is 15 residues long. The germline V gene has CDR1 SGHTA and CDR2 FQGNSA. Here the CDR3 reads CASSLGGGRRETQYF. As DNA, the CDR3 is TGTGCCAGCAGCTTAGGCGGGGGGCGGAGAGAGACCCAGTACTTC.

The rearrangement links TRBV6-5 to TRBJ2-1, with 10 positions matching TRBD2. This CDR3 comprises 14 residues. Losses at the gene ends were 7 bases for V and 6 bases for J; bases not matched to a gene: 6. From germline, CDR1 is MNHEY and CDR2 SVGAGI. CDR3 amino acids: CASTRSGGVNEQFF. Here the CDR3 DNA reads TGTGCCAGCACGCGGAGCGGGGGGGTCAATGAGCAGTTCTTC.

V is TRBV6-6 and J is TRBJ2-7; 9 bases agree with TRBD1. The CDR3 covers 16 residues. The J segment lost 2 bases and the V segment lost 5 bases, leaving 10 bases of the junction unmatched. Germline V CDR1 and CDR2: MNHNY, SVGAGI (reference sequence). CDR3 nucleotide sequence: TGTGCCAGCAGTAATACTCGCCGGGACAGGGCCTACGAGCAGTACTTC. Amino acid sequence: CASSNTRRDRAYEQYF.

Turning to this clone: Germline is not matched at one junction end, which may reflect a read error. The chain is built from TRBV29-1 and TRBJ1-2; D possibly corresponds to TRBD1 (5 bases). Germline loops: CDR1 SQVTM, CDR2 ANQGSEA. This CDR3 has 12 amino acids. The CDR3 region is CSVEGAAYGYTF. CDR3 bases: TGCAGCGTGGAAGGGGCAGCCTATGGCTACACCTTC.

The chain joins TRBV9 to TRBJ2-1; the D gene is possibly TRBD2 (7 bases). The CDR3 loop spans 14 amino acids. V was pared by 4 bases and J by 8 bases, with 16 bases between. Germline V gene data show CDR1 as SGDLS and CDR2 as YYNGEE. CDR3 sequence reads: CASSKGGAGDEQFF. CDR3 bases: TGTGCCAGCAGCAAGGGGGGGGCGGGGGATGAGCAGTTCTTC.

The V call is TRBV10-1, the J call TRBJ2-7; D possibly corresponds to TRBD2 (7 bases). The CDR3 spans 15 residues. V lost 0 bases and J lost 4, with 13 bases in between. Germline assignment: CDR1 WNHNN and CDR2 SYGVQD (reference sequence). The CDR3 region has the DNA TGCGCCAGCAGTGAGTCGGGGAGGGGGTATTACGAGCAGTACTTC. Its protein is CASSESGRGYYEQYF.